Following are 17 T cell receptor beta chains from one sample sequenced in a study of T-cell reconstitution after alpha-beta-depleted transplantation in children. Unique molecular identifiers were built into the TCRbeta library. Each CDR3 protein gets one entry after TCRdb re-called the PCR reads with MiXCR. The table records approximately 230,000 distinct CDR3 sequences, roughly 25% of them present only once. The source was PBMCs, mostly from graft donor cells, collected 360 days after TCRalphabeta/CD19-depleted stem cell transplant. The receptors shown here come from a female patient between 2 and 10 years old who had a stem cell transplant for congenital amegakaryocytic thrombocytopenia, so the T cells may come from the graft donor.

This clonotype was counted only a few times. The chain employs TRBV28 and TRBJ2-7; D is unresolved. V shed 7 bases and J shed 0 bases, with 10 bases lying between them. Looked up from germline, CDR1 is MDHEN and CDR2 is SYDVKM. The CDR3 sequence is 13 residues long. The CDR3 spells CASIDSSSYEQYF. CDR3 sequence (DNA): TGTGCCAGCATCGATAGTAGCTCCTACGAGCAGTACTTC.

CDR3 sequence: CASIPGGGYNEQFF. The CDR3 nucleotides are TGCGCCAGCATCCCGGGGGGGGGTTACAATGAGCAGTTCTTC. The V gene is TRBV5-1, the J gene TRBJ2-1; 8 bases fit TRBD2. The CDR3 runs 14 residues. V gave up 6 bases and J gave up 4 bases; unmatched junction bases: 6. CDR1 is SGHRS and CDR2 is YFSETQ in the germline V gene.

This clonotype was seen a few times. The V gene is TRBV15, the J gene TRBJ1-4; D not certain. The CDR3 runs 14 residues. The germline CDR1 and CDR2 sequences are LNHNV and YYDKDF (reference sequence). Trimming took 8 bases from V and 8 from J, leaving 18 bases between them. CDR3 bases: TGTGCCACCGCAAGAGGTTGGGATGGAGAAAAACTGTTTTTT. Translating it yields CATARGWDGEKLFF.

This sequence joins TRBV20-1 and TRBJ1-1; weak D call: TRBD1 (6 bases). Germline values: CDR1 DFQATT, CDR2 SNEGSKA (reference sequence). V lost 5 bases to trimming and J lost 6 bases, with 10 bases between them. The length of the CDR3 is 11 residues. This chain's CDR3 is CSALQGPEAFF. The CDR3, as DNA: TGCAGTGCTCTACAGGGTCCTGAAGCTTTCTTT.

The V and J genes are TRBV7-1 and TRBJ2-7; TRBD2 agrees at 11 bases. TRBV7-1 carries the ORF label, with uncertain function. This CDR3 is built from 22 residues. The trim removed 5 bases at V and 0 bases at J, leaving 24 bases unmatched. The CDR3 nucleotides are TGTGCCAGCAGCGCAGAACTATTACACGGGACTAGCGGTCCCACTTACTCCTACGAGCAGTACTTC. This translates into CASSAELLHGTSGPTYSYEQYF.

This clonotype was counted a few times. V gene TRBV6-5 combines with J gene TRBJ2-2; 9 nucleotides agree with TRBD1. Looked up from germline, CDR1 is MNHEY and CDR2 is SVGAGI. There are 16 residues in the CDR3. J was trimmed by 4 bases and V by 4 bases; bases with no gene match: 7. The CDR3 DNA is TGTGCCAGCAGTTCCAAGGGACAGGGTCGCACCGGGGAGCTGTTTTTT. Translation gives CASSSKGQGRTGELFF.

The chain is built from TRBV10-3 and TRBJ2-7; D may be TRBD1 or TRBD2 (5 bases each). CDR1 is ENHRY, CDR2 SYGVKD, per germline. Trimming pared 3 bases from V and 2 bases from J, leaving 14 bases between. This CDR3 comprises 15 residues. CDR3 nucleotides: TGTGCCATCAGTGAACCACGCCAGGGACCCTACGAGCAGTACTTC. This translates into CAISEPRQGPYEQYF.

This clonotype showed up just a few times. The V gene is TRBV6-2 or TRBV6-3, the J gene TRBJ2-1, with no clear D. Trimming removed 5 bases from V and 3 bases from J, with 8 bases in between. Germline CDR1 MNHEY, CDR2 SVGEGT. The CDR3 is 13 amino acids. As DNA, the CDR3 is TGTGCCAGCAGTGCGATAAACTACAATGAGCAGTTCTTC. Residues: CASSAINYNEQFF.

V is TRBV6-5 and J is TRBJ1-1; D call uncertain. V was clipped by 3 bases and J by 1 base, with 12 bases between them. The CDR3 runs to 15 residues. Germline CDR1 and CDR2: MNHEY and SVGAGI. The CDR3 here is CASSYGWGGNTEAFF. DNA of the CDR3: TGTGCCAGCAGTTATGGATGGGGAGGGAACACTGAAGCTTTCTTT.

This clonotype was detected only a few times. This chain connects TRBV29-1 to TRBJ2-3; 8 bases are a match to TRBD2. The germline CDR1 and CDR2 sequences are SQVTM and ANQGSEA. With 6 bases clipped from V and 2 bases from J, the junction kept 10 bases outside the gene matches. The CDR3 loop spans 15 amino acids. The CDR3 DNA follows: TGCAGCGTCCTTGAACGGGGGGGCCACACAGATACGCAGTATTTT. This codes for CSVLERGGHTDTQYF.

This clonotype was observed a handful of times. This chain joins TRBV7-8 and TRBJ2-7, with D tentatively TRBD1 or TRBD2 (5 bases each). V was pared by 5 bases and J by 7 bases, with 18 bases between. Germline CDR1 is SGHVS and CDR2 is FQNEAQ. This CDR3 spans 14 amino acids. The CDR3: CASSLSFGTREQYF. The CDR3 coding sequence is TGTGCCAGCAGCCTCTCCTTTGGGACGAGGGAGCAGTACTTC. Together with reference TRBV7-8 and TRBJ2-7, the CDR3 gives the full variable domain: GAGVSQSPRYKVAKRGQDVALRCDPISGHVSLFWYQQALGQGPEFLTYFQNEAQLDKSGLPSDRFFAERPEGSVSTLKIQRTQQEDSAVYLCASSLSFGTREQYFGPGTRLTVT.

This clonotype was found a few times. The chain employs TRBV20-1 and TRBJ2-2, with TRBD2 identical over 11 bases. The ends lost 6 bases at V and 4 bases at J; junction bases unmatched: 7. Germline CDR1 DFQATT, CDR2 SNEGSKA (reference sequence). This CDR3 is built from 15 residues. CDR3 residues: CSALAGGPTTGELFF. The CDR3 DNA follows: TGCAGTGCATTAGCGGGAGGGCCGACCACCGGGGAGCTGTTTTTT.

This clonotype was found a few times. The V gene is TRBV10-3, the J gene TRBJ2-5; 7 bases match TRBD1. CDR1 ENHRY and CDR2 SYGVKD come from the germline V gene. This CDR3 has 17 residues. The V gene end was trimmed by 3 bases and the J gene end by 0 bases; junction bases not matched to a gene: 10. The CDR3 DNA is TGTGCCATCAGTGAATCAGACAGGGACCCTTACCAAGAGACCCAGTACTTC. It encodes CAISESDRDPYQETQYF.

Ten or more counts support this clonotype. The J gene is TRBJ2-3, the V gene TRBV4-2; 7 nucleotides agree with TRBD2. CDR1 and CDR2 (germline): LGHNA, YNFKEQ. CDR3 length: 18 residues. V was clipped by 0 bases and J by 1 base; unmatched bases: 10. The CDR3 DNA is TGTGCCAGCAGCCAAGATTCGGCCCGGGGGGAGGGCACAGATACGCAGTATTTT. Encoded protein: CASSQDSARGEGTDTQYF.

This clonotype was seen a handful of times. The chain joins TRBV2 to TRBJ1-2; D unresolved. This CDR3 is 15 amino acids long. The V gene's germline CDR1 is SNHLY and CDR2 FYNNEI. V lost 2 bases and J lost 7, with 17 bases in between. The CDR3 reads CASSEIGLLYGGYTF. In DNA, the CDR3 is TGTGCCAGCAGTGAAATTGGCCTACTCTATGGTGGCTACACCTTC.

This clonotype was observed a handful of times. The V gene is TRBV20-1, the J gene TRBJ2-2; maybe TRBD2 (6 bases). The CDR3 contains 15 residues. Germline V gene sequence: CDR1 DFQATT, CDR2 SNEGSKA (reference sequence). Between the trimmed V and J ends, which lost 6 bases and 0 bases, there was a span of 14 bases. The CDR3 DNA reads TGCAGTGCACTCGCCGGGACTTCGAACACCGGGGAGCTGTTTTTT. Encoded protein: CSALAGTSNTGELFF.

This chain uses TRBV12-3 or TRBV12-4 with TRBJ1-1, with D perhaps TRBD1 (5 bases). Trimming took 3 bases from V and 5 from J, leaving 16 bases between them. The CDR3 totals 15 residues. The CDR3 bases are TGTGCCAGCAGTTTTTCTGAGGGGTCTGGGACTGAAGCTTTCTTT. This translates into CASSFSEGSGTEAFF.